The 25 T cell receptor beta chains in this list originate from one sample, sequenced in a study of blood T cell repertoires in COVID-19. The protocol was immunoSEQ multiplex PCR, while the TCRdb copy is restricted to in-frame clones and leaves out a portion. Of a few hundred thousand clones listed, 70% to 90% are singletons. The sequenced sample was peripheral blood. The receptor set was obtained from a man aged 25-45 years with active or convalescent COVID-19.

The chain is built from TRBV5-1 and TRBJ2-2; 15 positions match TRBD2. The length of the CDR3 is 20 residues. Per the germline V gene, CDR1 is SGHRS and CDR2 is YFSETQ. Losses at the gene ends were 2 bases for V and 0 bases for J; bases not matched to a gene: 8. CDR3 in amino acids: CASSLPGTSGGTTNTGELFF. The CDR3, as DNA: TGCGCCAGCAGCTTACCCGGGACTAGCGGGGGGACAACGAACACCGGGGAGCTGTTTTTT. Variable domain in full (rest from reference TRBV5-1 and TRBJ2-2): KAGVTQTPRYLIKTRGQQVTLSCSPISGHRSVSWYQQTPGQGLQFLFEYFSETQRNKGNFPGRFSGRQFSNSRSEMNVSTLELGDSALYLCASSLPGTSGGTTNTGELFFGEGSRLTVL.

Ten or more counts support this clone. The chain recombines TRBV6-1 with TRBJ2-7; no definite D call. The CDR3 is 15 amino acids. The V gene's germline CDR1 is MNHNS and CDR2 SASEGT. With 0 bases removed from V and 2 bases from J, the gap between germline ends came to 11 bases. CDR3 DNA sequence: TGTGCCAGCAGTGAAGCTCAGAAAATCACCTACGAGCAGTACTTC. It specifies CASSEAQKITYEQYF.

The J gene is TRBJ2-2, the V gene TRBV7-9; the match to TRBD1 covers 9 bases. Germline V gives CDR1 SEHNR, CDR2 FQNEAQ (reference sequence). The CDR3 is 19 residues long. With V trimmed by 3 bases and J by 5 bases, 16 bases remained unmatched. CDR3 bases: TGTGCCAGCAGCTTCCGCCGCAACTTCCCGGGACAGGGTACCGGGGAGCTGTTTTTT. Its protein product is CASSFRRNFPGQGTGELFF.

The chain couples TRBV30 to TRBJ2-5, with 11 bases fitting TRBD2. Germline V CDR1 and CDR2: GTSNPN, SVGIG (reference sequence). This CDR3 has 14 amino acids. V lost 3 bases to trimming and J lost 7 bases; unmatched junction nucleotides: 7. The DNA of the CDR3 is TGTGCCTGGAGGGAAATAGCGGGGGGGCTGACCCAGTACTTC. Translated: CAWREIAGGLTQYF.

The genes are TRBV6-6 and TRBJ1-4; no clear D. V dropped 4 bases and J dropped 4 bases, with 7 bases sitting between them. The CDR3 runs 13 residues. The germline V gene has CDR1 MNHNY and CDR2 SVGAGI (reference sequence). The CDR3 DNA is TGTGCCAGCAGTTTTAACAGTAATGAAAAACTGTTTTTT. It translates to CASSFNSNEKLFF.

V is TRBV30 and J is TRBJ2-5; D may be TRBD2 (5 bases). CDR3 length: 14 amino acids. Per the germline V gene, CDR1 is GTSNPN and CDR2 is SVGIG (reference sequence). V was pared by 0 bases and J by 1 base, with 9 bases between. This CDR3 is CAWSVREIQETQYF. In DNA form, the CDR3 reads TGTGCCTGGAGTGTAAGGGAGATCCAAGAGACCCAGTACTTC.

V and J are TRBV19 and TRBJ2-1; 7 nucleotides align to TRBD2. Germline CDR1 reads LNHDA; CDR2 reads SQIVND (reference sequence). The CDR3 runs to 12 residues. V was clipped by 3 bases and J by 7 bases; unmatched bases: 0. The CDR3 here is CASSMGGNEQFF. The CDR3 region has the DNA TGTGCCAGTAGTATGGGAGGGAATGAGCAGTTCTTC.

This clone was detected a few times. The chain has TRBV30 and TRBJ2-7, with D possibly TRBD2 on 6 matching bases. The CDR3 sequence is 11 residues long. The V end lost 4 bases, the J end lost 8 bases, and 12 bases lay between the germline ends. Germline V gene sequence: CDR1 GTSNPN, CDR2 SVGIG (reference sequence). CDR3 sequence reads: CAWKTGEKQYF. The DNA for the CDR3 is TGTGCCTGGAAAACGGGGGAGAAGCAGTACTTC.

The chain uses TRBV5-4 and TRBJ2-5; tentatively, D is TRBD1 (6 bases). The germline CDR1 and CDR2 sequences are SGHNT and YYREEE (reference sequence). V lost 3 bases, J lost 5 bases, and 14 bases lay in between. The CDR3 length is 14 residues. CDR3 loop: CASSSPGVWETQYF. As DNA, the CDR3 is TGTGCCAGCAGCTCCCCAGGGGTTTGGGAGACCCAGTACTTC.

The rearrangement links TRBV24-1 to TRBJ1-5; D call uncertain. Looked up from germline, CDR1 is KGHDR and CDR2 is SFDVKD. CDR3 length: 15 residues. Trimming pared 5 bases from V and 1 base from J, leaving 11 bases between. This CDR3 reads CATSGGDRSNQPQHF. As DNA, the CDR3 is TGTGCCACCAGTGGGGGAGATCGGAGCAATCAGCCCCAGCATTTT.

CDR3 nucleotides: TGCAGTGCTAGTAGCCTGGGTGCAGGGGCTTTTTCCGAGCAGTACTTC. Amino acids: CSASSLGAGAFSEQYF. The chain couples TRBV20-1 to TRBJ2-7; D may be TRBD1 (6 bases). This CDR3 has 16 amino acids. V was cut by 3 bases and J by 6 bases, with 24 bases left in between. CDR1 and CDR2 (germline): DFQATT, SNEGSKA (reference sequence).

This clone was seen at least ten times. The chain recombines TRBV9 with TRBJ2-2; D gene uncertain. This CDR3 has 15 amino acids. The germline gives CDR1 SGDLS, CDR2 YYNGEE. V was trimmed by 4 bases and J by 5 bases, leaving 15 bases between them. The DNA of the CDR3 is TGTGCCAGCAGCCCCTTGGGCTCTGGAACCGGGGAGCTGTTTTTT. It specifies CASSPLGSGTGELFF.

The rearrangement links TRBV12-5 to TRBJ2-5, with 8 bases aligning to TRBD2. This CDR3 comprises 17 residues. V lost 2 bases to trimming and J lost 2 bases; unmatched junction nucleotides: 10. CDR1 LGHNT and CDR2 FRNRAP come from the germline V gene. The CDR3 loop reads CASGLYYRGGSQETQYF. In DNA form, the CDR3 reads TGTGCTAGTGGTTTGTATTATCGGGGGGGGTCTCAAGAGACCCAGTACTTC.

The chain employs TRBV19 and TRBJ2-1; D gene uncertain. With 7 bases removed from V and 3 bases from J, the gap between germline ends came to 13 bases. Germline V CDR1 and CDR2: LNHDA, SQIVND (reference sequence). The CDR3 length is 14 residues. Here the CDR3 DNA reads TGTGCCAGTAATGATAGAATCAACTACAATGAGCAGTTCTTC. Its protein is CASNDRINYNEQFF.

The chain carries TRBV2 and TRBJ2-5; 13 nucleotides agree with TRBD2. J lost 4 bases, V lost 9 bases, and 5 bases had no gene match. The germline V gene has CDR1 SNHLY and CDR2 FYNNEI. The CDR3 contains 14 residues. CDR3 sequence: CASRTSGGLETQYF. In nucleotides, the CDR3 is TGTGCCAGTAGGACTAGCGGGGGCCTAGAGACCCAGTACTTC.

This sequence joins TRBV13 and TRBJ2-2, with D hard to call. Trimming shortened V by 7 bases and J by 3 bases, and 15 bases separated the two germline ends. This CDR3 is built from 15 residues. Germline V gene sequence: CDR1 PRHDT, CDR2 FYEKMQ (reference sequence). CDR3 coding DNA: TGTGCCAGCATGCGGCTGGTTGGAGACACCGGGGAGCTGTTTTTT. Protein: CASMRLVGDTGELFF.

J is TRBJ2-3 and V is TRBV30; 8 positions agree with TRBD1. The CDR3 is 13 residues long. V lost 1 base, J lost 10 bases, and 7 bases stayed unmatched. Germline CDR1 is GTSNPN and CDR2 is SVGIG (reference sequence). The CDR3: CAWSGSGQGSQYF. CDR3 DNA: TGTGCCTGGAGTGGTTCAGGACAGGGATCGCAGTATTTT.

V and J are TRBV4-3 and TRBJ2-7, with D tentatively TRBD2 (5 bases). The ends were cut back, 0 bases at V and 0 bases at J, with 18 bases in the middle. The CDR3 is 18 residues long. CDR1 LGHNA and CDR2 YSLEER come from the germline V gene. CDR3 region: CASSQDLDRFGSSYEQYF. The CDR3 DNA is TGCGCCAGCAGCCAAGATCTTGATCGTTTTGGGAGCTCCTACGAGCAGTACTTC.

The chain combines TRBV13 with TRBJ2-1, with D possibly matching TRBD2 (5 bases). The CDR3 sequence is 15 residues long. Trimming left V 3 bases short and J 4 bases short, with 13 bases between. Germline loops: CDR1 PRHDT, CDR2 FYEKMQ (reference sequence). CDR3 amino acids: CASSFPAGGYNEQFF. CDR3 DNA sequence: TGTGCCAGCAGCTTCCCGGCGGGCGGGTACAATGAGCAGTTCTTC. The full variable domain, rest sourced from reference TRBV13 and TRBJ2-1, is AAGVIQSPRHLIKEKRETATLKCYPIPRHDTVYWYQQGPGQDPQFLISFYEKMQSDKGSIPDRFSAQQFSDYHSELNMSSLELGDSALYFCASSFPAGGYNEQFFGPGTRLTVL.

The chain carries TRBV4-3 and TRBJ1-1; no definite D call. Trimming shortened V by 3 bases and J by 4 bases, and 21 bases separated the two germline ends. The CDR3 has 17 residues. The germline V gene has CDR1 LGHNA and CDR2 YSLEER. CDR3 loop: CASSHLTLGGRGTEAFF. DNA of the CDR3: TGCGCCAGCAGCCACCTCACCCTTGGAGGGCGAGGCACTGAAGCTTTCTTT.

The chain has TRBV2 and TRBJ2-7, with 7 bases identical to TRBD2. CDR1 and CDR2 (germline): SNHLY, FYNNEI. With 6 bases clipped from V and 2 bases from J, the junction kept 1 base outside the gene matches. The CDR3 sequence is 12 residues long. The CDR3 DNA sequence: TGTGCCAGCAGAGGACTAGCCTACGAGCAGTACTTC. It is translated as CASRGLAYEQYF. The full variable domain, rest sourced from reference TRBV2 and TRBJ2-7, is EPEVTQTPSHQVTQMGQEVILRCVPISNHLYFYWYRQILGQKVEFLVSFYNNEISEKSEIFDDQFSVERPDGSNFTLKIRSTKLEDSAMYFCASRGLAYEQYFGPGTRLTVT.

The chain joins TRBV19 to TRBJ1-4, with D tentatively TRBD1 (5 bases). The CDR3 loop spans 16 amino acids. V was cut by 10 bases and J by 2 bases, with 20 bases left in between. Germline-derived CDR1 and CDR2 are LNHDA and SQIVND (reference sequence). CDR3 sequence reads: CATTPRGGGTNEKLFF. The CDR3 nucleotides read TGTGCCACGACCCCTCGGGGCGGAGGGACTAATGAAAAACTGTTTTTT.

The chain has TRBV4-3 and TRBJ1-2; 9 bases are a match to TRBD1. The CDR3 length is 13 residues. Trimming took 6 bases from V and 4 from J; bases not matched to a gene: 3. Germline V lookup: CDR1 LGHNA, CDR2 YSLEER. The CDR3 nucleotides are TGCGCCAGCAGGGGACAGGGAGGCTATGGCTACACCTTC. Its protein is CASRGQGGYGYTF.

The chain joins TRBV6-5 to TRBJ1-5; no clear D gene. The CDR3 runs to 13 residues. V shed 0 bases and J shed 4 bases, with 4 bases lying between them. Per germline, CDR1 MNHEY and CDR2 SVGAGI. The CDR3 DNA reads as TGTGCCAGCAGTTACTCAGCGAATCAGCCCCAGCATTTT. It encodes CASSYSANQPQHF.

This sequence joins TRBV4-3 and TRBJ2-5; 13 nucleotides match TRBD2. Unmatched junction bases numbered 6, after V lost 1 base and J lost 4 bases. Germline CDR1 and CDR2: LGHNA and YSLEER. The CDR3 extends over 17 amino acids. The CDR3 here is CASSQGTSGGRTETQYF. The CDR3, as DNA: TGCGCCAGCAGCCAAGGGACTAGCGGGGGTCGAACAGAGACCCAGTACTTC.